This T cell receptor beta chain came from a study of blood T cell repertoires in COVID-19. Study at large: From T cells, B-cell-depleted T cells, or PBMCs came the material, which was cDNA or gDNA.

Original analysis: Reference gene primer amplification gave estimated nucleated cell counts. The data were produced by immunoSEQ multiplex PCR, yet TCRdb's version contains in-frame clones alone and is incomplete. The DNA was the basis for D and trimming; V, J and clone size are from that table. The data show some 200,000 clones, 70% to 85% seen once. The CDR3 has 13 amino acids. V was pared by 2 bases and J by 1 base, with 8 bases between. The germline CDR1 and CDR2 sequences are SQVTM and ANQGSEA. Participants spanned ages about 18 to 90 years and resided in about 25 US areas. Participant reports of clinical history set cohort assignment.

The sequenced sample was PBMCs or T cells enriched from blood (not recorded which). V usage is TRBV29-1 and J usage is TRBJ1-1; no clear D. The TCR comes from a woman between 40 and 50 years old with acute COVID-19. Written as DNA, the CDR3 is TGCAGCGTTGAACCCGTCAGGAACACTGAAGCTTTCTTT. This gives the protein CSVEPVRNTEAFF. Using reference TRBV29-1 and TRBJ1-1 for the parts outside the CDR3, the full variable domain is SAVISQKPSRDICQRGTSLTIQCQVDSQVTMMFWYRQQPGQSLTLIATANQGSEATYESGFVIDKFPISRPNLTFSTLTVSNMSPEDSSIYLCSVEPVRNTEAFFGQGTRLTVV.